This T cell receptor beta chain was found in a study of T-cell memory formation after mild COVID-19. Across the study: Across donors, TCR clusters were largely donor specific.

Per the germline V gene, CDR1 is SGHRS and CDR2 is YFSETQ. The CDR3 consists of 12 residues. Trimming stripped 3 bases from V and 5 bases from J, with 9 bases between. Sample barcodes and UMIs were carried by the TCR alpha and TCR beta cDNA libraries that 5'RACE generated with constant-segment primers. TCRdb ran MiXCR on the 5' RACE reads and lists one entry per CDR3 protein. The table includes 120,000 or so distinct CDR3 sequences, approximately 15% detected once. This clonotype was counted between two and nine times. What it recognizes is unknown. Whole-study results and caveats: Some responding clones appeared in pre-infection memory, suggesting cross-reactive memory joined. Shrinking CD4+ clones resided mostly in CM and EM, and CD8+ ones in EMRA.

Sequenced material: PBMCs or a T cell subset sorted from them (not recorded which). This TCR came from a man between 18 and 35 years old who had mild COVID-19 (a few samples of this study predate the infection). Cell type and time point are not known. The V and J genes are TRBV5-1 and TRBJ2-7, with D tentatively TRBD1 (6 bases). The CDR3 DNA reads as TGCGCCAGCAGCTATGAGGGGGACGAGCAGTACTTC. Translating it yields CASSYEGDEQYF.